A selection of T cell receptor beta chains follows, all from one sample in a study of post-analysis software for immune sequencing data. TCRdb analysed the PCR reads with MiXCR anew, one entry per CDR3 protein. Altogether 250,000 to 300,000 distinct CDR3 sequences are present, around 34% being singletons, with the ten largest covering under 5.5%. The sequenced sample consisted of blood. These receptor sequences come from a girl under 18 with multiple sclerosis. The conserved cysteine and the conserved F or W are not part of the CDR3 here. Fields, in order: J gene, V gene, CDR3 protein.

J: TRBJ1-6; V: TRBV20-1; CDR3: SASGGGVSYNSPLH
J: TRBJ1-1; V: TRBV20-1; CDR3: SARRGLEAF
J: TRBJ1-1; V: TRBV7-2; CDR3: ASSLFSSLLNTEAF
J: TRBJ2-1; V: TRBV6-1; CDR3: ASHSLRQGWEQF
J: TRBJ1-5; V: TRBV6-5; CDR3: ASSYTGFGSNQPQH
J: TRBJ2-5; V: TRBV4-2; CDR3: ASSQDQIGGQY
J: TRBJ1-2; V: TRBV3-1; CDR3: ASSPRIRDPYGYT
J: TRBJ2-1; V: TRBV7-9; CDR3: ASSPRASGGPSSYNEQF
J: TRBJ2-1; V: TRBV20-1; CDR3: SAIIQSSGRGYNEQF
J: TRBJ1-2; V: TRBV4-2; CDR3: ASSQDNEGGQGARNYGYT